In this sample, the clone carrying this TCR beta chain turned up a few times. Its antigen is not identified. The data were obtained in a study of post-analysis software for immune sequencing data. Study conclusions and caveats: Among multiple sclerosis patients, normalized Chao1 diversity was significantly below that of controls. The five TRBV segments detected at higher frequency in patients than in controls included TRBV5-6, TRBV5-1 and TRBV20-1.

The authors incorporated unique molecular identifiers into the TCR beta cDNA libraries. TCRdb re-derived calls from the PCR reads in MiXCR, one entry per CDR3 protein. The data contain just over 250,000 distinct CDR3 sequences, 36% of them singletons. Germline V gene lookup returns CDR1 SQVTM and CDR2 ANQGSEA. The CDR3 covers 14 residues. V shed 3 bases and J 4 bases; nucleotides not matched to a gene: 3. Material: blood. This clonotype was obtained from a girl between 5 and 17 years old with multiple sclerosis. This chain uses TRBV29-1 with TRBJ1-4; 9 positions match TRBD1. The CDR3 loop reads CSVDRQGVNEKLFF. The CDR3 bases are TGCAGCGTTGATAGACAGGGGGTTAATGAAAAACTGTTTTTT.